What follows are 5 T cell receptor beta chains derived from one specimen sequenced in a study of identical twins. TCRdb re-analysed the 5' RACE reads in MiXCR, keeping a single row per CDR3 protein. The table lists around 300,000 distinct CDR3 sequences, about 8.1% of them singletons. This sample was shared with a second study, whose subject was yellow fever vaccine responses in identical twins.

Sequenced material: memory (CD45RO+) T cells sorted from blood. The receptors were gathered from a woman between 18 and 30 years old in good health.

This clonotype showed up just a few times. The rearrangement joins TRBV10-3 to TRBJ1-2; 12 bases are a match to TRBD1. V shed 7 bases, J shed 5 bases, and the junction held 8 bases outside the gene matches. In germline, CDR1 is ENHRY, CDR2 SYGVKD. CDR3 length equals 15 residues. CDR3 nucleotides: TGTGCCATCAACCGGGGGACAGGGGGCCTGTATGGCTACACCTTC. This translates into CAINRGTGGLYGYTF.

This clonotype was seen more than once but under ten times. The chain has TRBV4-2 and TRBJ2-1, with a tentative D call TRBD2 (5 bases). Trimming left V 0 bases short and J 9 bases short, with 15 bases between. The CDR3 has 15 residues. Germline-derived CDR1 and CDR2 are LGHNA and YNFKEQ. The CDR3 region has the DNA TGTGCCAGCAGCCAAGATCCCACGAGGGCGGGTGAGCAGTTCTTC. It codes for CASSQDPTRAGEQFF.

This clonotype turned up a few times. J is TRBJ2-1 and V is TRBV20-1, with a weak D call TRBD2 (6 bases). This CDR3 comprises 14 residues. Between the trimmed V and J ends, which lost 7 bases and 0 bases, there was a span of 13 bases. The germline V gene encodes CDR1 DFQATT and CDR2 SNEGSKA (reference sequence). CDR3 DNA: TGCAGTGTAGGAGGGGTTTCCTCCTACAATGAGCAGTTCTTC. Encoded protein: CSVGGVSSYNEQFF.

There are a few counts of this clonotype. This chain uses TRBV10-1 with TRBJ2-3, with TRBD2 identical over 14 bases. This CDR3 is 17 amino acids long. The germline CDR1 and CDR2 sequences are WNHNN and SYGVQD (reference sequence). V dropped 2 bases and J dropped 1; count of bases not matched to a gene: 2. CDR3 sequence reads: CASSEKTSGGGTDTQYF. The CDR3 coding sequence is TGCGCCAGCAGTGAGAAGACTAGCGGGGGGGGCACAGATACGCAGTATTTT.

The V gene is TRBV6-1, the J gene TRBJ2-5; the D gene is possibly TRBD2 (6 bases). The CDR3 runs to 13 residues. Germline values: CDR1 MNHNS, CDR2 SASEGT. V was trimmed by 5 bases and J by 5 bases, leaving 12 bases between them. CDR3 DNA sequence: TGTGCCAGCAGTCACGGGGGTCGGGAGACCCAGTACTTC. Translating gives CASSHGGRETQYF.